This T cell receptor (beta chain) was sequenced in a study of cytomegalovirus exposure and HLA in healthy donors. Study-level background: Earlier findings included roughly 120 million unique TCR beta sequences obtained from about 180 million T cells.

Germline V gives CDR1 KGHSH, CDR2 LQKENI. Unmatched junction bases numbered 6, after V lost 4 bases and J lost 3 bases. The CDR3 is 14 amino acids. The PCR was carried out with 60 Vbeta primers and 13 Jbeta primers. TCRdb keeps only in-frame clones here, not all; method: immunoSEQ multiplex PCR. The profile covers roughly 140,000 clones, with 80% to 90% appearing a single time and more than 3.5% taken by the ten largest. Overall study results and limits: In a later analysis, V- and J-gene trimming of beta chains associated with a DCLRE1C missense variant, replicated independently. Indistinguishable V segments such as TRBV6-2 and TRBV6-3 were excluded. Most TCR sequences were rare, but some public TCRs occurred in many donors.

As for this clone: The antigen is undetermined.

The gene calls are TRBV18 and TRBJ2-7; 7 nucleotides line up with TRBD2. Sequenced sample: PBMCs. This clonotype was obtained from a woman aged 40 to 50 in good health and CMV-seropositive. CDR3 coding DNA: TGTGCCAGCTCACAGAGGGGAGGGCTCTACGAGCAGTACTTC. Protein product: CASSQRGGLYEQYF.